The sequence of this T cell receptor (beta chain) was determined in a study of blood T cells in healthy people across ages. Study findings and constraints: Estimated diversity across one million T cells was deemed an underestimate.

Primed by a sample-barcoded 5' primer and a J-beta primer mix, a second PCR proceeded for 7 to 11 cycles. The authors tagged each cDNA molecule using a template-switch adaptor with 12 random nucleotides. TCRdb reprocessed the 5' RACE reads via MiXCR and lists one record per CDR3 protein. The table records roughly 1,500,000 distinct CDR3 sequences, around two fifths of them present only once. The study recruited healthy Caucasian donors from Russia who were aged about 6 to 90. Around 10 milliliters of peripheral blood were drawn from each donor. This CDR3 is 15 amino acids long. V was trimmed by 5 bases and J by 1 base, leaving 14 bases between them. The germline gives CDR1 SGHAT, CDR2 FQNNGV. A note on this clonotype: What it binds is unknown.

The sequenced sample consisted of blood. The chain carries TRBV11-2 and TRBJ1-1; D perhaps matches TRBD1 (5 bases). The TCR comes from a woman between 18 and 29 years old in good health. CDR3 bases: TGTGCCAGCAGCAAACCCGGGACGGCGAACACTGAAGCTTTCTTT. Its protein product is CASSKPGTANTEAFF.